Sequencing of this T cell receptor (beta chain) was carried out in a study of blood T cells in healthy people across ages. This clonotype was picked up one time. A J-beta primer mix and a sample-barcoded 5' primer were used in a second PCR of about 7 to 12 cycles. One entry per CDR3 protein results from TCRdb running MiXCR on the 5' RACE reads. The data hold about 780,000 distinct CDR3 sequences, with about 26% observed a single time. The same specimen was also included in a second study, on T cells of mothers and their children.

This TCR derives from a boy younger than 18 in good health. The specimen sequenced was blood.

This chain's CDR3 is CASSDSYGNTIYF. The DNA of the CDR3 is TGTGCCAGCAGCGACAGTTATGGAAACACCATATATTTT. The V and J genes are TRBV3-1 and TRBJ1-3, with D possibly being TRBD1 (5 bases). The CDR3 spans 13 residues. V was trimmed by 5 bases and J by 3 bases, leaving 8 bases between them. Per germline, CDR1 LGHDT and CDR2 YNNKEL (reference sequence).